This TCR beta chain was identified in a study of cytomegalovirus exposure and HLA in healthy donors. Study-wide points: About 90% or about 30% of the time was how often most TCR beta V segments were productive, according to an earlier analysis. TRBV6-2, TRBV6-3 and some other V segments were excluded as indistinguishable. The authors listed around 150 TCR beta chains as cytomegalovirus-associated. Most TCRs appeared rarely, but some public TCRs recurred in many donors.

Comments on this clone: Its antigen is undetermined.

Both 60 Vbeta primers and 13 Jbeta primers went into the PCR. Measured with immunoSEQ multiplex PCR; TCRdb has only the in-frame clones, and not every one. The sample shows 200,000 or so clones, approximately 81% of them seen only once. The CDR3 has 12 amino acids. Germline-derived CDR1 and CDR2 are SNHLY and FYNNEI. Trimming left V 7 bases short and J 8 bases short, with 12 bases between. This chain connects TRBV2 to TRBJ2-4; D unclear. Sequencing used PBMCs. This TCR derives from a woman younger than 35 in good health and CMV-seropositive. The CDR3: CASTFALDIQYF. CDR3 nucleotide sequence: TGTGCCAGCACGTTTGCGCTGGACATTCAGTACTTC.